This record concerns one T cell receptor (beta chain) sequence. The target antigen is unknown. Trimming removed 4 bases at V and 2 bases at J, with 11 bases between. Germline assignment: CDR1 MDHEN and CDR2 SYDVKM. The CDR3 totals 14 residues. The data originate from a study of cytomegalovirus exposure and HLA in healthy donors. Study outcomes and limitations: A later analysis reportedly identified an Asian-associated ancestry cluster as carrying fewer N-insertions than the 666-donor mean. Based on reports, TCR beta sequences accurately predicted HLA-A and HLA-B alleles for most subjects.

Vbeta (60) and Jbeta (13) primers were used in the PCR. The authors' processing: Counted up in a later analysis, unique TCR beta chains came to some 72 million, with around 9.9 million shared. Sequenced by immunoSEQ multiplex PCR; TCRdb stores in-frame clones only, minus some. V, J and clone size are those of that table, while D and trimming were read from the DNA. Altogether some 120,000 clones are present, roughly 70% being singletons, with the ten largest covering 6.6%. The chain carries TRBV28 and TRBJ1-2, with TRBD1 as a possible D gene (5 bases). Input material: PBMCs. The receptor was derived from a man aged 40-55 years in good health and CMV-seropositive. The CDR3 sequence: CASSSGQRNYGYTF. Written as DNA, the CDR3 is TGTGCCAGCAGTTCAGGGCAGCGAAACTATGGCTACACCTTC.